Sequencing of this T cell receptor (beta chain) was carried out in a study of blood T cell repertoires in COVID-19. Study-level information: Both acute and convalescent COVID-19 samples were obtained from the United States, Italy and Spain.

The study assigned cohorts using participant-reported clinical history. In Cohort 3, a recovered donor had either two negative PCRs, clearance, or symptom resolution. The CDR3 spans 14 residues. The germline gives CDR1 LNHDA, CDR2 SQIVND (reference sequence). J gave up 7 bases and V 3 bases, and 6 bases lay outside the gene matches. Authors' data handling: Amplification of reference gene primers was used by the study to estimate nucleated cell counts. Sequenced by immunoSEQ multiplex PCR; TCRdb stores in-frame clones only, minus some. V and J calls plus clone size are reproduced from that table; the DNA served to infer D and trimming. The table includes about 360,000 clones, approximately 87% detected once.

Material: PBMCs or T cells enriched from blood (not recorded which). The chain couples TRBV19 to TRBJ2-7, with 10 bases aligning to TRBD1. This receptor was identified in a man aged 30 to 39 who had recovered from COVID-19. CDR3 in DNA: TGTGCCAGTAGTATCGGACAGGGGGTGGGAGAGCAGTACTTC. This translates into CASSIGQGVGEQYF.